This T cell receptor beta chain was recorded in a study of preoperative IRX-2 immunotherapy in early breast cancer. Germline V lookup: CDR1 MNHNY, CDR2 SVGAGI (reference sequence). J was trimmed by 3 bases and V by 7 bases; bases with no gene match: 5. The CDR3 loop spans 15 amino acids. The table lists this clone with a few counts. Clones were read by immunoSEQ multiplex PCR, and TCRdb kept only the in-frame ones, dropping some. The table lists about 34,000 clones, about 95% of them singletons. Treatment meaning: preoperative locoregional IRX-2 cytokine immunotherapy. This material was collected from a patient treated with IRX-2 immunotherapy. V and J are TRBV6-6 and TRBJ2-2, with 10 bases that match TRBD2. This sequence was found in a human donor with breast cancer. The CDR3 coding sequence is TGTGCCAGCATTAGGACTAGCGGCTACACCGGGGAGCTGTTTTTT. Amino acid sequence: CASIRTSGYTGELFF.